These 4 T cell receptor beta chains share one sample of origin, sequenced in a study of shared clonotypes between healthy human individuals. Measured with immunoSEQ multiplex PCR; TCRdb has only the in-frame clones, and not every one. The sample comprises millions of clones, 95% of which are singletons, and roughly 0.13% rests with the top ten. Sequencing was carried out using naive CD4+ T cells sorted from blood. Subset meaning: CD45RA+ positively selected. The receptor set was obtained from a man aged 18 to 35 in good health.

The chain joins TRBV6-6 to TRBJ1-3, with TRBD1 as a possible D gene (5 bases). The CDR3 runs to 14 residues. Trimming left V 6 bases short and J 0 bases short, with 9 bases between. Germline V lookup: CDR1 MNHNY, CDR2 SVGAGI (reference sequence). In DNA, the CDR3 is TGTGCCAGCAGGACGGGGGGCTCTGGAAACACCATATATTTT. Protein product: CASRTGGSGNTIYF.

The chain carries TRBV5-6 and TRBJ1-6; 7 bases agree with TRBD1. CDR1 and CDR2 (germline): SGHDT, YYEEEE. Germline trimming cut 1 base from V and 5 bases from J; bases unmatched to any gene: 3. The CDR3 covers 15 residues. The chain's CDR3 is CASSLRGQNNSPLHF. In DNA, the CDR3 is TGTGCCAGCAGCTTGAGGGGGCAGAATAATTCACCCCTCCACTTT.

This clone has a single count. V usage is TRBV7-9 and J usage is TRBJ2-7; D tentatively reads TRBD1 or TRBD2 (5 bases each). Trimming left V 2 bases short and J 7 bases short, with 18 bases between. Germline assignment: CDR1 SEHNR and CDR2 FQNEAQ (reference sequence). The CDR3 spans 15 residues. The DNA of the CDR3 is TGTGCCAGCAGCTTATCGCCAGGGAGCTCGAGGGAGCAGTACTTC. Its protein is CASSLSPGSSREQYF.

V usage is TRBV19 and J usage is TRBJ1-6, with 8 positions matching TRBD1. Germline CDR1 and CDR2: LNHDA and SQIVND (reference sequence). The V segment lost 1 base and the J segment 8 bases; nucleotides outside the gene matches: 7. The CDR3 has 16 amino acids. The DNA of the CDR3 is TGTGCCAGTAGTATAGGCAACAGGGGGATCGATTCACCCCTCCACTTT. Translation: CASSIGNRGIDSPLHF.